The clone carrying this T cell receptor beta chain was picked up a small number of times. The CDR3 has 16 amino acids. Germline CDR1 and CDR2: MNHEY and SMNVEV (reference sequence). V gave up 4 bases and J gave up 4 bases, with 19 bases separating them. This entry comes from a study of cytomegalovirus exposure and HLA in healthy donors. The PCR employed 60 Vbeta primers together with 13 Jbeta primers. Sequencing used immunoSEQ multiplex PCR; TCRdb keeps in-frame clones, though not all of them. This sample yields roughly 190,000 clones, of which 9.5% are seen a single time; 1% to 1.5% belongs to the top ten. These donors, healthy bone marrow donors, were studied.

The specimen was PBMCs. The rearrangement links TRBV27 to TRBJ1-2; possible D gene TRBD1, 5 bases. The receptor was derived from a woman in her twenties or thirties in good health and CMV-seropositive. The CDR3 nucleotides read TGTGCCAGCAGTTCAAGGGCGGGGGGGGTTGGCTATGGCTACACCTTC. As protein: CASSSRAGGVGYGYTF.